This T cell receptor beta chain was sequenced for a study of T cells in women clearing cervical HPV infection listed by TCRdb under 2018. Regarding the complete study: The cases were 20 to 25 women with histologically confirmed HPV16-related CIN3 or worse, and 2 of those women had invasive cancers. The approximately 25 controls were women who cleared a single incident HPV16 infection within 12 months without developing precancer or cancer. Blood from cases was collected at the visit where the lesion was first found, while blood from controls was collected once the infection could no longer be detected. Among cases, blood sampling came a median of roughly 150 days after lesion detection, with an interquartile range of about 90 to 220 days. Since HLA typing was available for only a few women, HLA type could not be ruled out as a confounder. The exploratory proof-of-principle case-control study was nested within the Guanacaste HPV Natural History Study in Costa Rica and compared TCR repertoires across cervical HPV16 outcomes. Cases were matched to controls by age within five years and by the year the sample was collected. A median age of approximately 32 years was observed in cases versus 38 to 45 in controls, and no significant differences in baseline characteristics were found. In the parent cohort, approximately 9,400 women aged 18 or older were enrolled in Guanacaste, Costa Rica, during about 1992 to 1994 and were followed for 6 to 7 years. Five blinded duplicates per group were added as quality controls, so that about 60 samples were obtained: around 50 participants and some 10 replicates. Study-level results and caveats: CIN3+ cases had significantly higher TCR repertoire richness than controls across sequencing depths, but evenness did not differ between the groups. Cases were distinguished from controls with an estimated AUC of over 0.75 by random forest classifiers combining richness and V gene abundances. The cross-sectional design could not show whether the associations came before the infection or were a result of it, and neither effector/memory subsets nor HPV-specific T cells were isolated. Because the number of T cells per sample was unknown, the richness differences could reflect varying T-cell content rather than repertoire biology.

Using the immunoSEQ assay, multiplex PCR amplified TCR beta CDR3 regions from an average of around 1,300 ng of genomic DNA per sample. The assay corrected primer bias using a complete synthetic TCR repertoire to establish an amplification baseline. The amplicons were sequenced using the Illumina platform. The original methods were these. Sequences were error-corrected by clustering with frequency ratios and a modified nearest-neighbor algorithm, then analyzed in the immunoSEQ Analyzer with IMGT gene definitions. At each rarefaction depth, TCR richness and evenness were averaged across 20 rarefaction repeats, and samples with fewer sequences than that depth were excluded. Wilcoxon rank sum tests with FDR correction were used to compare V, D and J gene relative abundances between the groups. For the blinded duplicates, the intraclass correlation was about 96% for TCR richness and averaged about 81% across 70 or so gene segments. This is the immuneACCESS table as TCRdb keeps it, with only in-frame sequences that have V and J called. A part of the clones is gone; compared with another copy, unresolved V genes explain less than half, and the rest is unexplained. From that table come the V and J calls and clone size; the DNA was used to work out D and trimming. The sample's table lists a count of tens of thousands of clones. The ten largest clones add up to about 16% of the sample.

Every participant had a single incident cervical HPV16 infection, and prevalent HPV16 infections were excluded. Cervical HPV DNA was detected with MY09/MY11 PCR, and genotyping was done by dot-blot hybridization. Fifteen mL of heparinized blood were centrifuged, and the buffy coat was split into aliquots, frozen at -30 degrees C, and then kept at -80 degrees C. QIAGEN kits were used to extract genomic DNA from buffy coat specimens. Concerning this clone: The specificity of this receptor is unknown.

The clonotype comes from a woman between 18 and 70 years old with a cervical HPV16 infection that either progressed to CIN3+ or cleared (not recorded which). Sequencing was performed on blood buffy coat.

The part of the CDR3 DNA that was read is TGCAGTGCCTCCGGGACAACCGTTTCC. It codes for CSASGTTVS. The whole CDR3 region reads CSASGTTVSLHF. The rearrangement combines TRBV20-1 with TRBJ1-6; 6 matching bases give a weak D call of TRBD1. The read falls 3 residues short of the CDR3 end, and the missing part is taken from the germline J gene. The CDR3 runs 12 residues from the cysteine to the phenylalanine. The CDR3 was read in part: 27 bases, with the frame set at base 1. CDR1 and CDR2 are read off the germline V gene (reference sequence) as DFQATT and SNEGSKA.